The sequence of this T cell receptor beta chain was determined in a study of blood T cell repertoires in COVID-19. Sequencing was performed with immunoSEQ multiplex PCR; in TCRdb, only in-frame clones are kept and a portion is missing. The table lists 200,000 or so clones, 80% to 90% of them singletons. Germline V gene data show CDR1 as MDHEN and CDR2 as SYDVKM. V gave up 5 bases and J gave up 3 bases; unmatched junction bases: 9. The CDR3 is 15 residues long. Sample: peripheral blood. This chain uses TRBV28 with TRBJ2-7; 8 bases match TRBD1. The TCR originated in a woman older than 75 with COVID-19, enrolled during active disease. The CDR3 region is CASSKTGAPSYEQYF. The CDR3 nucleotides read TGTGCCAGCAGTAAGACAGGGGCCCCAAGCTACGAGCAGTACTTC. The variable domain in full, with the rest retrieved from reference TRBV28 and TRBJ2-7, is DVKVTQSSRYLVKRTGEKVFLECVQDMDHENMFWYRQDPGLGLRLIYFSYDVKMKEKGDIPEGYSVSREKKERFSLILESASTNQTSMYLCASSKTGAPSYEQYFGPGTRLTVT.